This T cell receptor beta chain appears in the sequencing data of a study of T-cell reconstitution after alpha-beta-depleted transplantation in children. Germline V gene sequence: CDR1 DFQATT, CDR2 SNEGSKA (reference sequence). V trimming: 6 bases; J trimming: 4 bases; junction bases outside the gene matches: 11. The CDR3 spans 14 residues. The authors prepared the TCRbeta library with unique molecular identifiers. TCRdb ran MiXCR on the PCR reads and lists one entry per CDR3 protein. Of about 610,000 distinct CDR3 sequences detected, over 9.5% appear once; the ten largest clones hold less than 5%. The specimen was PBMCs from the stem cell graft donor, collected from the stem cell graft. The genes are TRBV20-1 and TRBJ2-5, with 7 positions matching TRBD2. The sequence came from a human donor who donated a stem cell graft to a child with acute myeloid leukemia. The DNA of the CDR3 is TGCAGTGCCGAGCGGGACCTCGGAGGAGAGACCCAGTACTTC. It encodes CSAERDLGGETQYF.